This T cell receptor (beta chain) emerged from a study of shared clonotypes between healthy human individuals. Overall study context: Donors consisted of two women and a few men between 18 and 49. Study results and caveats: Few donors restricted represented genetic and exposure-history diversity. Sampling included only blood; tissue repertoires likely differ.

About this clone itself: The antigen is not known. At one of its ends the junction is not consistent with the germline gene, which may arise from a read error.

The genomic DNA of each subset was split evenly across several immunoSEQ plates. The table came from immunoSEQ multiplex PCR; TCRdb's copy has only in-frame clones and leaves some out. Of 2 million to 2.5 million clones detected, approximately 95% appear once; the ten largest clones hold less than 0.15%. This TCR was sampled from a man between 18 and 35 years old in good health. Specimen: naive CD4+ T cells sorted from blood. Subset described: CD45RA+ positively selected.

The CDR3 loop reads CASSTGHGAYNEQFF. The DNA for the CDR3 is TGTGCTAGCAGTACAGGGCATGGGGCATACAATGAGCAGTTCTTC. This chain uses TRBV7-7 with TRBJ2-1; D possibly corresponds to TRBD1 (6 bases). Per germline, CDR1 SSHAT and CDR2 FNYEAQ (reference sequence). The CDR3 has 15 amino acids.